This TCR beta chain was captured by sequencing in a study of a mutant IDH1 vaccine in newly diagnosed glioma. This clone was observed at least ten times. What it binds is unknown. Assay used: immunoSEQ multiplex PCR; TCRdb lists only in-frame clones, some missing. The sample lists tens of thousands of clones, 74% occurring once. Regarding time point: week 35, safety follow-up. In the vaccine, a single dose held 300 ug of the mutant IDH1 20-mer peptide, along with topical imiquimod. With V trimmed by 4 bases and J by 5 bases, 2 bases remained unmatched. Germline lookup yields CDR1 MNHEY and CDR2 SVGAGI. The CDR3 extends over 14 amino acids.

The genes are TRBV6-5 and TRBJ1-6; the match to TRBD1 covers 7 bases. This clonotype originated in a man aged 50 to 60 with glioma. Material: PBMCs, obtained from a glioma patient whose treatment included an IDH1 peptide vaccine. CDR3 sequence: CASSLTGNNSPLHF. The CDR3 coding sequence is TGTGCCAGCAGTTTGACAGGGAATAATTCACCCCTCCACTTT.